These 31 T cell receptor beta chains originate from one sample sequenced in a study of radiotherapy plus CTLA-4 blockade in lung cancer. The method was immunoSEQ multiplex PCR; TCRdb's version includes in-frame clones alone and lacks a portion of them. The table shows about 120,000 clones, with more than 80% occurring only once. This specimen consisted of peripheral blood, obtained from a patient treated with radiotherapy plus ipilimumab. These receptors originate from a human donor with non-small cell lung cancer that progressed on radiotherapy plus ipilimumab.

The chain employs TRBV6-5 and TRBJ2-5, with D maybe TRBD1 (6 bases). V was shortened by 2 bases and J by 10 bases, with 23 bases between the two germline ends. CDR1 is MNHEY, CDR2 SVGAGI, per germline. The CDR3 has 16 residues. Here the CDR3 reads CASSYVVGAVATDQYF. As DNA, the CDR3 is TGTGCCAGCAGTTACGTAGTGGGGGCTGTGGCGACGGACCAGTACTTC.

V and J are TRBV2 and TRBJ2-7, with D uncertain. Germline V gene sequence: CDR1 SNHLY, CDR2 FYNNEI. The CDR3 has 14 amino acids. Trimming took 8 bases from V and 0 from J, leaving 14 bases between them. For the CDR3, the DNA is TGTGCCAGCCGCCCAGCTATCCTCTCCTACGAGCAGTACTTC. Translated: CASRPAILSYEQYF.

As regards this clone: Relative to the germline gene, one junction end is altered; a read error may explain this. The V gene is TRBV7-8, the J gene TRBJ2-7; TRBD2 matches 12 bases. In germline, CDR1 is SGHVS, CDR2 FQNEAQ. The CDR3 runs 15 residues. CDR3 region: CTSSYPTSGGYEQYF. In nucleotides, the CDR3 is TGTACCAGCAGCTATCCGACTAGCGGGGGCTACGAGCAGTACTTC.

The chain combines TRBV10-3 with TRBJ2-5; 13 nucleotides align to TRBD2. The junction had 10 bases not matched to a gene; V was cut back by 4 bases and J by 5 bases. Looked up from germline, CDR1 is ENHRY and CDR2 is SYGVKD. The CDR3 spans 17 residues. The CDR3 is CAISGGRTSGSVETQYF. The CDR3, as DNA: TGTGCCATCAGTGGGGGACGGACTAGCGGGAGTGTTGAGACCCAGTACTTC.

This rearrangement joins TRBV7-2 to TRBJ2-5; 7 nucleotides line up with TRBD1. The CDR3 extends over 15 amino acids. CDR1 and CDR2 (germline): SGHTA, FQGNSA. The V segment lost 5 bases and the J segment 4 bases; nucleotides outside the gene matches: 10. The CDR3 DNA reads TGTGCCAGCAGCGACGTATTGAGGGGGCGAGAGACCCAGTACTTC. Translated: CASSDVLRGRETQYF.

This clone was counted once. The chain couples TRBV5-1 to TRBJ2-5; 9 bases are a match to TRBD2. CDR1 is SGHRS, CDR2 YFSETQ, per germline. CDR3 size: 15 residues. V lost 5 bases, J lost 2 bases, and 7 bases stayed unmatched. Here the CDR3 reads CASSPSGVGQETQYF. As DNA, the CDR3 is TGCGCCAGCAGTCCTAGCGGGGTGGGACAAGAGACCCAGTACTTC.

Written as DNA, the CDR3 is TGTGCCAGCTCAGAAAGCAGTAATGGCTACACCTTC. The encoded protein is CASSESSNGYTF. The rearrangement links TRBV18 to TRBJ1-2, with D unresolved. Germline CDR1 and CDR2: KGHSH and LQKENI. V gave up 5 bases and J gave up 6 bases, with 10 bases separating them. The CDR3 covers 12 residues. Supplemented by reference TRBV18 and TRBJ1-2, the full variable domain reads NAGVMQNPRHLVRRRGQEARLRCSPMKGHSHVYWYRQLPEEGLKFMVYLQKENIIDESGMPKERFSAEFPKEGPSILRIQQVVRGDSAAYFCASSESSNGYTFGSGTRLTVV.

A single count supports this clone. The chain uses TRBV2 and TRBJ1-2; 8 bases match TRBD1. CDR3 length: 14 amino acids. Germline-derived CDR1 and CDR2 are SNHLY and FYNNEI. Trimming took 5 bases from V and 4 from J; bases not matched to a gene: 6. The CDR3 DNA reads as TGTGCCAGCAGTCGATCAGGGGGCGCCTATGGCTACACCTTC. Protein: CASSRSGGAYGYTF.

The V call is TRBV10-1, the J call TRBJ2-7, with 9 bases identical to TRBD2. The J segment lost 2 bases and the V segment lost 5 bases, leaving 7 bases of the junction unmatched. The germline CDR1 and CDR2 sequences are WNHNN and SYGVQD (reference sequence). The CDR3 runs to 15 residues. Here the CDR3 reads CASSPRGGVTYEQYF. CDR3 bases: TGCGCCAGCAGTCCGCGGGGGGGAGTGACCTACGAGCAGTACTTC.

The CDR3, as DNA: TGTGCCATCAGAGGGACAGGGACGAACACTGAAGCTTTCTTT. Translation gives CAIRGTGTNTEAFF. This chain uses TRBV10-3 with TRBJ1-1; 9 nucleotides match TRBD1. The V and J ends lost 6 bases and 1 base, in that order; junction bases with no gene match: 3. Germline CDR1 is ENHRY and CDR2 is SYGVKD. CDR3 size: 14 residues.

V gene TRBV28 combines with J gene TRBJ2-7; possibly TRBD2 for D (6 bases). V was trimmed by 7 bases and J by 3 bases, leaving 10 bases between them. This CDR3 is built from 12 residues. CDR1 is MDHEN, CDR2 SYDVKM, per germline. In DNA form, the CDR3 reads TGTGCCAGCACCGGGAGACTCTACGAGCAGTACTTC. Residues: CASTGRLYEQYF.

V is TRBV29-1 and J is TRBJ2-7; D possibly uses TRBD1 or TRBD2 (5 bases each). Trimming removed 7 bases at V and 2 bases at J, with 15 bases between. Germline V lookup: CDR1 SQVTM, CDR2 ANQGSEA. The CDR3 contains 13 residues. CDR3 in amino acids: CSAGDLVPYEQYF. The CDR3 nucleotides are TGCAGCGCTGGGGACCTGGTCCCCTACGAGCAGTACTTC.

The V call is TRBV5-1, the J call TRBJ2-7; unclear D gene. CDR1 is SGHRS, CDR2 YFSETQ, per germline. Trimming took off 1 base at V and 2 bases at J, with 10 bases between the two ends. The CDR3 is 14 amino acids. The CDR3 is CASSLQAETYEQYF. CDR3 in DNA: TGCGCCAGCAGCTTGCAAGCAGAAACCTACGAGCAGTACTTC.

This chain connects TRBV5-1 to TRBJ2-5, with D perhaps assigned TRBD1 or TRBD2 (5 bases each). The CDR3 loop spans 13 amino acids. The V gene lost 2 bases and the J gene lost 10 bases, with 15 bases spanning the gap. From germline, CDR1 is SGHRS and CDR2 YFSETQ. The CDR3 DNA reads TGCGCCAGCAGCTTTCGCTCTCCGGGACGCCAGTACTTC. Its protein product is CASSFRSPGRQYF. Variable domain in full (rest from reference TRBV5-1 and TRBJ2-5): KAGVTQTPRYLIKTRGQQVTLSCSPISGHRSVSWYQQTPGQGLQFLFEYFSETQRNKGNFPGRFSGRQFSNSRSEMNVSTLELGDSALYLCASSFRSPGRQYFGPGTRLLVL.

The chain couples TRBV19 to TRBJ2-3, with D possibly matching TRBD1 (6 bases). V shed 6 bases and J shed 0 bases, with 13 bases lying between them. Germline V gives CDR1 LNHDA, CDR2 SQIVND (reference sequence). The CDR3 runs to 15 residues. The DNA of the CDR3 is TGTGCCAGTAGCCTCCAGGGGTCTAGCACAGATACGCAGTATTTT. It encodes CASSLQGSSTDTQYF.

The rearrangement links TRBV27 to TRBJ2-3; TRBD1 agrees at 9 bases. This CDR3 is built from 15 residues. V shed 6 bases, J shed 6 bases, and the junction held 10 bases outside the gene matches. Germline V gene lookup returns CDR1 MNHEY and CDR2 SMNVEV (reference sequence). This chain's CDR3 is CASSRDREVGDTQYF. DNA of the CDR3: TGTGCCAGCAGCCGGGACAGGGAGGTCGGGGATACGCAGTATTTT.

The V and J genes are TRBV2 and TRBJ1-2; D is perhaps TRBD1 (5 bases). V shed 1 base and J shed 6 bases, with 15 bases lying between them. The CDR3 runs 15 residues. The germline CDR1 and CDR2 sequences are SNHLY and FYNNEI. This CDR3 is CASSEEGPGGHGYTF. The CDR3 coding sequence is TGTGCCAGCAGTGAAGAGGGGCCAGGCGGGCATGGCTACACCTTC. Filled out from reference TRBV2 and TRBJ1-2, the complete variable domain reads EPEVTQTPSHQVTQMGQEVILRCVPISNHLYFYWYRQILGQKVEFLVSFYNNEISEKSEIFDDQFSVERPDGSNFTLKIRSTKLEDSAMYFCASSEEGPGGHGYTFGSGTRLTVV.

The chain couples TRBV6-4 to TRBJ2-2, with 9 bases identical to TRBD2. This CDR3 has 21 amino acids. Germline trimming cut 0 bases from V and 4 bases from J; bases unmatched to any gene: 18. Germline values: CDR1 MRHNA, CDR2 SNTAGT. The CDR3 region is CASSDSGSAGGPAYPTGELFF. CDR3 in DNA: TGTGCCAGCAGTGACTCGGGGTCAGCGGGAGGTCCTGCTTATCCCACCGGGGAGCTGTTTTTT.

This clone occurred a few times. The rearrangement links TRBV6-4 to TRBJ2-7, with TRBD1 matching 9 bases. After removal of 2 bases from V and 3 bases from J, the junction contained 2 bases not matched to a gene. Germline CDR1 reads MRHNA; CDR2 reads SNTAGT. This CDR3 contains 14 residues. CDR3 loop: CASSDPDRGYEQYF. CDR3 bases: TGTGCCAGCAGTGACCCGGACAGGGGCTACGAGCAGTACTTC.

This chain joins TRBV9 and TRBJ2-7; TRBD2 is a possible D gene (6 bases). Germline V lookup: CDR1 SGDLS, CDR2 YYNGEE. This CDR3 contains 15 residues. Trimming shortened V by 0 bases and J by 0 bases, and 10 bases separated the two germline ends. The CDR3 here is CASSVGGLPSYEQYF. In DNA form, the CDR3 reads TGTGCCAGCAGCGTAGGAGGACTACCCTCCTACGAGCAGTACTTC.

The J gene is TRBJ1-1, the V gene TRBV9; a possible D gene is TRBD1 (5 bases). Trimming cost V 1 base and J 5 bases, with 15 bases left between them. Germline lookup yields CDR1 SGDLS and CDR2 YYNGEE. This CDR3 is 15 amino acids long. CDR3 amino acids: CASSVLGTKGTEAFF. The CDR3 nucleotides read TGTGCCAGCAGCGTACTGGGGACCAAGGGGACTGAAGCTTTCTTT.

The rearrangement joins TRBV7-3 to TRBJ2-3; 8 bases fit TRBD2. The CDR3 has 17 amino acids. CDR1 SGHTA and CDR2 FQGTGA come from the germline V gene. The V gene end was trimmed by 2 bases and the J gene end by 5 bases; junction bases not matched to a gene: 12. Written as DNA, the CDR3 is TGTGCCAGCAGCTTAGGAGCACCGGGAGGGGGTCAAGATACGCAGTATTTT. Its protein product is CASSLGAPGGGQDTQYF. The full variable domain, rest sourced from reference TRBV7-3 and TRBJ2-3, is GAGVSQTPSNKVTEKGKYVELRCDPISGHTALYWYRQSLGQGPEFLIYFQGTGAADDSGLPNDRFFAVRPEGSVSTLKIQRTERGDSAVYLCASSLGAPGGGQDTQYFGPGTRLTVL.

The gene calls are TRBV30 and TRBJ2-5, with D possibly being TRBD1 (6 bases). Looked up from germline, CDR1 is GTSNPN and CDR2 is SVGIG (reference sequence). CDR3 size: 12 residues. V was cut by 5 bases and J by 3 bases, with 10 bases left in between. The CDR3 loop is CAWGTGKETQYF. The DNA of the CDR3 is TGTGCCTGGGGCACAGGGAAAGAGACCCAGTACTTC.

V usage is TRBV25-1 and J usage is TRBJ1-3; D uncertain. CDR1 MGHDK and CDR2 SYGVNS come from the germline V gene. The CDR3 is 13 amino acids. With 3 bases removed from V and 11 bases from J, the gap between germline ends came to 14 bases. CDR3 coding DNA: TGTGCCAGCAGTGACTCTCCCCCGAACTCCATATATTTT. Its translation: CASSDSPPNSIYF.

This chain connects TRBV5-1 to TRBJ2-4; D is uncertain. V lost 2 bases to trimming and J lost 0 bases, with 18 bases between them. In germline, CDR1 is SGHRS, CDR2 YFSETQ. This CDR3 has 18 residues. For the CDR3, the DNA is TGCGCCAGCAGCTTCTACGGGTGGCAGAAGATAGCCAAAAACATTCAGTACTTC. It encodes CASSFYGWQKIAKNIQYF. Drawing the rest from reference TRBV5-1 and TRBJ2-4, the complete variable domain is KAGVTQTPRYLIKTRGQQVTLSCSPISGHRSVSWYQQTPGQGLQFLFEYFSETQRNKGNFPGRFSGRQFSNSRSEMNVSTLELGDSALYLCASSFYGWQKIAKNIQYFGAGTRLSVL.

A few counts support this clone. The chain joins TRBV5-5 to TRBJ2-5, with a tentative D call TRBD2 (5 bases). The CDR3 contains 16 residues. V lost 4 bases, J lost 4 bases, and 20 bases lay in between. Germline values: CDR1 SGHKS, CDR2 YYEKEE (reference sequence). The CDR3 loop is CASSRALDSASETQYF. As DNA, the CDR3 is TGTGCCAGCAGCCGTGCCTTGGACTCGGCGTCAGAGACCCAGTACTTC.

This sequence joins TRBV5-1 and TRBJ2-5; 9 nucleotides match TRBD2. Germline V gene data show CDR1 as SGHRS and CDR2 as YFSETQ. CDR3 size: 15 residues. Unmatched junction bases numbered 6, after V lost 4 bases and J lost 2 bases. The CDR3 is CASSLETSGQETQYF. Here the CDR3 DNA reads TGCGCCAGCAGCCTCGAGACTAGCGGACAAGAGACCCAGTACTTC. The full variable domain, rest sourced from reference TRBV5-1 and TRBJ2-5, is KAGVTQTPRYLIKTRGQQVTLSCSPISGHRSVSWYQQTPGQGLQFLFEYFSETQRNKGNFPGRFSGRQFSNSRSEMNVSTLELGDSALYLCASSLETSGQETQYFGPGTRLLVL.

This clone was observed once. The chain couples TRBV11-1 to TRBJ1-2; no definite D call. Looked up from germline, CDR1 is SGHAT and CDR2 is FQDESV (reference sequence). This CDR3 is 17 amino acids long. Trimming stripped 5 bases from V and 4 bases from J, with 23 bases between. The CDR3 protein is CASSGCNKAGKIYGYTF. The DNA for the CDR3 is TGTGCCAGCAGCGGGTGTAATAAGGCTGGAAAGATCTATGGCTACACCTTC.

The rearrangement uses TRBV20-1 and TRBJ1-1; TRBD1 is a possible D gene (5 bases). Germline CDR1 DFQATT, CDR2 SNEGSKA (reference sequence). The CDR3 runs 11 residues. The CDR3 DNA reads TGCAGGGGGAGGAGTCAGGGTGAAGCTTTCTTT. Protein product: CRGRSQGEAFF.

The chain has TRBV6-6 and TRBJ1-5, with 7 positions matching TRBD1. The CDR3 consists of 16 residues. Germline V gene data show CDR1 as MNHNY and CDR2 as SVGAGI (reference sequence). V dropped 2 bases and J dropped 5; count of bases not matched to a gene: 9. The CDR3 DNA reads TGTGCCAGCAGTTACGGACAGGCCGGAGTGGATCAGCCCCAGCATTTT. Protein sequence: CASSYGQAGVDQPQHF.

The rearrangement links TRBV6-6 to TRBJ2-2; D might be TRBD1 (6 bases). The CDR3 loop spans 14 amino acids. Germline V gene data show CDR1 as MNHNY and CDR2 as SVGAGI (reference sequence). Trimming took off 7 bases at V and 7 bases at J, with 16 bases between the two ends. The CDR3 is CASILDRKVGELFF. In DNA, the CDR3 is TGTGCCAGCATTCTTGACAGGAAGGTCGGGGAGCTGTTTTTT.